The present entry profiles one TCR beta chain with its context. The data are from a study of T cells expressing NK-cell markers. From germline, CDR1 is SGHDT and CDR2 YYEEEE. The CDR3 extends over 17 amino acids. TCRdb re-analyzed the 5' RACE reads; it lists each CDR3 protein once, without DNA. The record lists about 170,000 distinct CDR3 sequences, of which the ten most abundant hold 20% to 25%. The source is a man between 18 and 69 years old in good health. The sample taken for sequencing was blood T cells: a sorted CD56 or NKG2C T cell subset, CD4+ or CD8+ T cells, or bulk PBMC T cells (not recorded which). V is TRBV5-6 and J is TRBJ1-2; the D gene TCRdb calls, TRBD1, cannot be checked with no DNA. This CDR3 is CASSSPTGKATFIGYTF.